The clone carrying this T cell receptor (beta chain) has a handful of counts. Its cognate antigen is unknown. This record belongs to a study of circulating CD8 cells and anti-PD-1 response in melanoma. From live CD3+CD8+TCRalphabeta+ cells, four PD-1 and/or TIGIT subsets were sorted. Points from the study as a whole: Subset repertoires were largely private at M1, with under 7% shared.

CDR1 is SGHDN and CDR2 is FVKESK in the germline V gene. The CDR3 runs to 16 residues. Unmatched junction bases numbered 9, after V lost 4 bases and J lost 4 bases. The QIAseq Immune Repertoire TCR panel built the libraries from approximately 15 ng of total RNA. TCRdb re-derived calls from the reads in MiXCR, one entry per CDR3 protein. The sample yields some 1,300 distinct CDR3 sequences, around 9.6% seen once. Source: CD8+ T cells from PBMCs, taken at baseline or after one month of anti-PD-1 therapy (not recorded which). V is TRBV14 and J is TRBJ2-3; 9 bases align to TRBD2. The sequence derives from a human donor with melanoma. The CDR3: CASSPLAGMASDTQYF. The CDR3 DNA reads as TGTGCCAGCAGCCCCCTAGCGGGGATGGCATCAGATACGCAGTATTTT.